This T cell receptor (beta chain) was recovered during a study of cytomegalovirus exposure and HLA in healthy donors. CDR3 length: 13 residues. Trimming removed 0 bases from V and 6 bases from J, with 7 bases in between. Germline V CDR1 and CDR2: SGHNT, YYREEE (reference sequence). Using immunoSEQ multiplex PCR, the repertoire was profiled, and TCRdb retains in-frame clones only, with some absent. Here the sample spans about 160,000 clones, roughly 90% being singletons. Turning to this clone: At the DNA level, this CDR3 is encoded by other sequences in the same sample as well.

This receptor was obtained from a man younger than 30 in good health and CMV-seropositive. The rearrangement links TRBV5-4 to TRBJ2-1; D call uncertain. The sample was PBMCs. DNA of the CDR3: TGTGCCAGCAGCTTGGCAGGTGGCAATGAGCAGTTCTTC. Protein sequence: CASSLAGGNEQFF. The complete variable domain, with remaining parts taken from reference TRBV5-4 and TRBJ2-1, reads ETGVTQSPTHLIKTRGQQVTLRCSSQSGHNTVSWYQQALGQGPQFIFQYYREEENGRGNFPPRFSGLQFPNYSSELNVNALELDDSALYLCASSLAGGNEQFFGPGTRLTVL.